Following are 17 T cell receptor beta chains from one sample sequenced in a study of spatial heterogeneity in lung cancer. TCRdb passed the 5' RACE reads through MiXCR, listing each CDR3 protein once. The profile shows 9,500 to 12,000 distinct CDR3 sequences, around 24% of them singletons. Time point noted: sample taken at primary tumor resection. In each case, whole RNA from tumor, nontumor lung or frozen PBMC was sequenced unsorted. Sequenced here: PBMCs, sampled at surgery. Receptors originate from a female donor with early-stage non-small cell lung cancer.

There are a few counts of this clonotype. This chain links TRBV10-3 with TRBJ2-6; no clear D gene. Germline V gives CDR1 ENHRY, CDR2 SYGVKD. V was trimmed by 4 bases and J by 2 bases, leaving 6 bases between them. The CDR3 covers 14 residues. DNA of the CDR3: TGTGCCATCAGTGTTTCTACTGGGGCCAACGTCCTGACTTTC. Translating gives CAISVSTGANVLTF.

This clonotype was seen a handful of times. The chain employs TRBV12-3 or TRBV12-4 and TRBJ2-2; the D is unclear. V was shortened by 6 bases and J by 3 bases, with 8 bases between the two germline ends. The CDR3 sequence is 13 residues long. The CDR3 DNA sequence: TGTGCCAGCAGAACCGAAGACACCGGGGAGCTGTTTTTT. Amino acid sequence: CASRTEDTGELFF.

This clonotype qualifies as large. The chain employs TRBV20-1 and TRBJ2-7; 10 bases align to TRBD2. The CDR3 spans 14 residues. Germline V CDR1 and CDR2: DFQATT, SNEGSKA (reference sequence). The J segment lost 3 bases and the V segment lost 5 bases, leaving 7 bases of the junction unmatched. Here the CDR3 reads CSAQEREGFYEQYF. Written as DNA, the CDR3 is TGCAGTGCTCAGGAGCGGGAGGGTTTCTACGAGCAGTACTTC.

This clonotype was seen at least ten times. The V gene is TRBV10-2, the J gene TRBJ2-1; either TRBD1 or TRBD2 may supply D (6 bases each). CDR3 length: 18 amino acids. Germline loops: CDR1 WSHSY, CDR2 SAAADI. The V gene lost 7 bases and the J gene lost 0 bases, with 22 bases spanning the gap. The CDR3 loop reads CASISRGTSPSSYNEQFF. In nucleotides, the CDR3 is TGCGCCAGCATTAGCAGGGGAACTAGCCCCAGCTCCTACAATGAGCAGTTCTTC.

Many counts were recorded for this clonotype. This sequence joins TRBV2 and TRBJ2-5, with 10 nucleotides matching TRBD1. There are 15 residues in the CDR3. J gave up 3 bases and V 5 bases, and 6 bases lay outside the gene matches. CDR1 is SNHLY and CDR2 is FYNNEI in the germline V gene. The CDR3 nucleotides read TGTGCCAGCAGTTTCTCCGGGACAGGGGAAGAGACCCAGTACTTC. Amino acids: CASSFSGTGEETQYF.

The chain combines TRBV11-2 with TRBJ2-4; D is unclear. The CDR3 loop spans 15 amino acids. V lost 3 bases to trimming and J lost 3 bases, with 12 bases between them. CDR1 is SGHAT and CDR2 is FQNNGV in the germline V gene. CDR3 nucleotide sequence: TGTGCCAGCAGCTTTGGTGGCAGTAACAAAAACATTCAGTACTTC. This translates into CASSFGGSNKNIQYF. The full variable domain, completed using reference TRBV11-2 and TRBJ2-4, is EAGVAQSPRYKIIEKRQSVAFWCNPISGHATLYWYQQILGQGPKLLIQFQNNGVVDDSQLPKDRFSAERLKGVDSTLKIQPAKLEDSAVYLCASSFGGSNKNIQYFGAGTRLSVL.

This clonotype rates as medium-sized. J is TRBJ1-2 and V is TRBV13; D uncertain. V lost 3 bases and J lost 8, with 10 bases in between. Germline loops: CDR1 PRHDT, CDR2 FYEKMQ (reference sequence). The CDR3 extends over 12 amino acids. CDR3 DNA: TGTGCCAGCAGCTTCTACCTGGAGGGCTACACCTTC. This codes for CASSFYLEGYTF.

By share, this clonotype ranks as medium-sized. V is TRBV7-8 and J is TRBJ2-5; no definite D call. This CDR3 region has 13 residues. V lost 1 base to trimming and J lost 2 bases, with 5 bases between them. Germline CDR1 is SGHVS and CDR2 is FQNEAQ. The CDR3 DNA follows: TGTGCCAGCAGCTTAGTTCTTCAAGAGACCCAGTACTTC. Translation: CASSLVLQETQYF.

The rearrangement uses TRBV10-3 and TRBJ1-3; no clear D gene. Germline V gene lookup returns CDR1 ENHRY and CDR2 SYGVKD. The CDR3 runs to 11 residues. Deletions cut 4 bases from V and 3 bases from J, with 1 base between. CDR3 sequence reads: CAISGGNTIYF. In DNA form, the CDR3 reads TGTGCCATCAGTGGTGGAAACACCATATATTTT.

The CDR3 DNA reads as TGTGCCAGCAGCTTAGTCGGTCCACTAAGAGACTATGGCTACACCTTC. It codes for CASSLVGPLRDYGYTF. This chain uses TRBV7-9 with TRBJ1-2; D remains unclear. The V end lost 1 base, the J end lost 3 bases, and 15 bases lay between the germline ends. CDR1 SEHNR and CDR2 FQNEAQ come from the germline V gene (reference sequence). The CDR3 consists of 16 residues.

The V and J genes are TRBV7-9 and TRBJ1-2; the D is unclear. Germline values: CDR1 SEHNR, CDR2 FQNEAQ (reference sequence). This CDR3 is 15 amino acids long. The V gene lost 5 bases and the J gene lost 4 bases, with 17 bases spanning the gap. The CDR3 sequence: CASSLSRAGLYGYTF. CDR3 nucleotide sequence: TGTGCCAGCAGCCTGTCTCGGGCAGGACTCTATGGCTACACCTTC.

This clonotype was counted only a few times. This sequence joins TRBV29-1 and TRBJ2-7; a possible D gene is TRBD1 (5 bases). The CDR3 totals 13 residues. V was cut by 0 bases and J by 6 bases, with 12 bases left in between. Germline CDR1 reads SQVTM; CDR2 reads ANQGSEA. The CDR3 loop reads CSVEDRVGVEQYF. In nucleotides, the CDR3 is TGCAGCGTTGAAGATCGCGTAGGGGTCGAGCAGTACTTC.

This clonotype was detected many times. The V call is TRBV7-9, the J call TRBJ1-1, with D uncertain. The germline gives CDR1 SEHNR, CDR2 FQNEAQ (reference sequence). Trimming took off 5 bases at V and 0 bases at J, with 7 bases between the two ends. The length of the CDR3 is 13 residues. The CDR3 coding sequence is TGTGCCAGCAGCATTGACATGAACACTGAAGCTTTCTTT. Translated: CASSIDMNTEAFF.

This chain connects TRBV6-1 to TRBJ1-1; no definite D call. The CDR3 extends over 15 amino acids. Per the germline V gene, CDR1 is MNHNS and CDR2 is SASEGT. V lost 0 bases and J 1 base, leaving 9 bases between the germline ends. CDR3 nucleotide sequence: TGTGCCAGCAGTGAAGCGCGAGTTCGGAACACTGAAGCTTTCTTT. This encodes CASSEARVRNTEAFF.

The genes are TRBV6-6 and TRBJ1-5; maybe TRBD1 (5 bases). The V end was cut by 6 bases, the J end by 0 bases, with 18 bases between. Germline V CDR1 and CDR2: MNHNY, SVGAGI (reference sequence). The CDR3 length is 17 residues. The CDR3: CASSGPGLASSNQPQHF. The CDR3 nucleotides read TGTGCCAGCAGCGGTCCGGGACTGGCCTCTAGCAATCAGCCCCAGCATTTT.

This chain connects TRBV6-6 to TRBJ1-3, with D possibly TRBD1 on 6 matching bases. The germline V gene encodes CDR1 MNHNY and CDR2 SVGAGI (reference sequence). The CDR3 loop spans 15 amino acids. Trimming removed 4 bases at V and 1 base at J, with 11 bases between. In nucleotides, the CDR3 is TGTGCCAGCAGTTCCCGAGGGGGGTCTGGAAACACCATATATTTT. It specifies CASSSRGGSGNTIYF.

This clonotype has just a few counts. The junction shows a germline mismatch at one end, possibly a read error. The chain links TRBV7-7 to TRBJ2-3; D may be TRBD1 (6 bases). The CDR3 runs 15 residues. Germline CDR1 reads SSHAT; CDR2 reads FNYEAQ (reference sequence). The CDR3 nucleotides read TGTGCTAGCAGCCCCGGGACACAACGCACAGATACGCAGTATTTT. It encodes CASSPGTQRTDTQYF.